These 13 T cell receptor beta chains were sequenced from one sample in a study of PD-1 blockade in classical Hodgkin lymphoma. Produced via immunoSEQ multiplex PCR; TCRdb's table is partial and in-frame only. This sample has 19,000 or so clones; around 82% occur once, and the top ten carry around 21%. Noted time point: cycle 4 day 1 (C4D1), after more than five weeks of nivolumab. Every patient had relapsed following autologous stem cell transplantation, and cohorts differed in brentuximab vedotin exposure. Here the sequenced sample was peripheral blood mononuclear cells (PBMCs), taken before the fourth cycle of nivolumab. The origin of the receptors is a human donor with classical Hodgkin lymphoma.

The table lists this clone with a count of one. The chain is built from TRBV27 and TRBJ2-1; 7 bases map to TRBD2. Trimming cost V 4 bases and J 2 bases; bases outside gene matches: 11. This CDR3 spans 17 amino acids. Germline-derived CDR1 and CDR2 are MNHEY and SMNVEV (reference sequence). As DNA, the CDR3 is TGTGCCAGCAGTTCCCTGTGGGCGGGGGAAACCTACAATGAGCAGTTCTTC. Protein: CASSSLWAGETYNEQFF.

The CDR3 DNA follows: TGTGCCATCTGGGAGTGGGACAGGTTATGGGGAGAGACCCAGTACTTC. The encoded protein is CAIWEWDRLWGETQYF. The chain uses TRBV2 and TRBJ2-5; 8 nucleotides agree with TRBD1. CDR3 length equals 16 residues. The J segment lost 4 bases and the V segment lost 10 bases, leaving 17 bases of the junction unmatched. From germline, CDR1 is SNHLY and CDR2 FYNNEI.

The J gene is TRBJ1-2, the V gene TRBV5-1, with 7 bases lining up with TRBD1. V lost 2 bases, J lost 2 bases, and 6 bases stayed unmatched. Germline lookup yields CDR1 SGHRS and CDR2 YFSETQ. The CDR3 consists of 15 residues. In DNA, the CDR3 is TGCGCCAGCAGCTTCGACAGGGCGGGCAACTATGGCTACACCTTC. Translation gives CASSFDRAGNYGYTF.

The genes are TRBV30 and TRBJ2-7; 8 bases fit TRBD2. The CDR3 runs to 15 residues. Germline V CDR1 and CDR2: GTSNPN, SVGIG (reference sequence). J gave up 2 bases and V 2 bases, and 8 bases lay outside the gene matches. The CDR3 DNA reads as TGTGCCTGGAGTTCCGGGCGGGAGGCCCCCTACGAGCAGTACTTC. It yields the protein CAWSSGREAPYEQYF.

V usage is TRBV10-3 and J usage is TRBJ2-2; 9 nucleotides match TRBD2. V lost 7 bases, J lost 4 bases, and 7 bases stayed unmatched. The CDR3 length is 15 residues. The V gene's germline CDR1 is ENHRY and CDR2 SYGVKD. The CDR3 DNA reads TGTGCCATCAAGGAGGCGGGGGGGCCCACCGGGGAGCTGTTTTTT. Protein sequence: CAIKEAGGPTGELFF.

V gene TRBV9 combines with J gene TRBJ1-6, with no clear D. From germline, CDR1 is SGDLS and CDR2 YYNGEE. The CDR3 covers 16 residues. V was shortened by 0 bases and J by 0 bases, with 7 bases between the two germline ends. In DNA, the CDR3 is TGTGCCAGCAGCGTAGGTGAGGGCTCCTATAATTCACCCCTCCACTTT. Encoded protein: CASSVGEGSYNSPLHF.

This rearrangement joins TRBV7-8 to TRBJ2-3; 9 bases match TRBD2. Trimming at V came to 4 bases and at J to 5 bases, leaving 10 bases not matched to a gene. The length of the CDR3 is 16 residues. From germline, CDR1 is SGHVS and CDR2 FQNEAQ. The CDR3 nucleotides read TGTGCCAGCAGCTCAGATCTAGCGGGATCTTTAGATACGCAGTATTTT. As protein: CASSSDLAGSLDTQYF. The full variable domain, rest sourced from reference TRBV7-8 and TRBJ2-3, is GAGVSQSPRYKVAKRGQDVALRCDPISGHVSLFWYQQALGQGPEFLTYFQNEAQLDKSGLPSDRFFAERPEGSVSTLKIQRTQQEDSAVYLCASSSDLAGSLDTQYFGPGTRLTVL.

CDR3 protein: CASSLGAWADTQYF. The CDR3 nucleotides are TGTGCCAGCAGCTTAGGCGCTTGGGCAGATACGCAGTATTTT. The chain carries TRBV7-8 and TRBJ2-3; no clear D gene. The germline V and J ends were trimmed by 1 base and 4 bases, with 9 bases remaining between them. The CDR3 has 14 residues. The germline V gene encodes CDR1 SGHVS and CDR2 FQNEAQ.

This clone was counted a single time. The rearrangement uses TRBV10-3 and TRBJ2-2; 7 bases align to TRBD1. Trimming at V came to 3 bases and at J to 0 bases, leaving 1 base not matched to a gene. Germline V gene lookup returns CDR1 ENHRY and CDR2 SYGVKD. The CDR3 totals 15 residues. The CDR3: CAISEGQANTGELFF. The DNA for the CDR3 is TGTGCCATCAGTGAAGGACAGGCGAACACCGGGGAGCTGTTTTTT.

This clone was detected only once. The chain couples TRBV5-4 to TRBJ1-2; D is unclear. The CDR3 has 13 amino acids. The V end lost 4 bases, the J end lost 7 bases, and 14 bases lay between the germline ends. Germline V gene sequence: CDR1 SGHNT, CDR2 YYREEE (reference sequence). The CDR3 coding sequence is TGTGCCAGCAGCCTTTCGCGGGAAGGTGGCTACACCTTC. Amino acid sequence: CASSLSREGGYTF.

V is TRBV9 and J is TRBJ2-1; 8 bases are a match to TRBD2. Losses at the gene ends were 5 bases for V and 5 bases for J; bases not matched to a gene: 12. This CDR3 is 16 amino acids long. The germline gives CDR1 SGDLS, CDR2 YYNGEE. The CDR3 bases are TGTGCCAGCAGTTCCCCCGGGACTAGAGGGGACAATGAGCAGTTCTTC. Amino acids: CASSSPGTRGDNEQFF.

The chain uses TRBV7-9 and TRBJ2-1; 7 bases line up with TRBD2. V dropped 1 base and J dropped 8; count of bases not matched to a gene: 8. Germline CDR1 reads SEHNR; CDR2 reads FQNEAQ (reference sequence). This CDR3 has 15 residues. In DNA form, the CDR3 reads TGTGCCAGCAGCTTAGGGCGGGAGCGAGTGGATGAGCAGTTCTTC. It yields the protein CASSLGRERVDEQFF. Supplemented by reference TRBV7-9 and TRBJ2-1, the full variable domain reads DTGVSQNPRHKITKRGQNVTFRCDPISEHNRLYWYRQTLGQGPEFLTYFQNEAQLEKSRLLSDRFSAERPKGSFSTLEIQRTEQGDSAMYLCASSLGRERVDEQFFGPGTRLTVL.

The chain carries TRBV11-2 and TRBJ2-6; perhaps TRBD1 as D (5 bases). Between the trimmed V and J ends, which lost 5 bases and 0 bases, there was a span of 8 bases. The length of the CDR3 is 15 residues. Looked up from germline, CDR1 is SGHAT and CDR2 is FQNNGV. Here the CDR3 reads CASSLQGSGANVLTF. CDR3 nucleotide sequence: TGTGCCAGCAGCCTCCAGGGCTCTGGGGCCAACGTCCTGACTTTC.